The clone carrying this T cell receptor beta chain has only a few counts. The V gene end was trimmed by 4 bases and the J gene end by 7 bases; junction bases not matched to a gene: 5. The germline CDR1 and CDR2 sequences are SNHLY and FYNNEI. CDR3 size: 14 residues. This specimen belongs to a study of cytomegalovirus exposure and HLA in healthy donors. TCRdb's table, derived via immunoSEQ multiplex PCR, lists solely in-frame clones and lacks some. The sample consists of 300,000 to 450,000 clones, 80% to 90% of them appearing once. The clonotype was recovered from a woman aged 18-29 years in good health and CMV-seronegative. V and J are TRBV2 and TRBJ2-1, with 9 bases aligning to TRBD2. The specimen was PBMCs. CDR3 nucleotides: TGTGCCAGCAGTGCCAATGGACTAGCGAATGAGCAGTTCTTC. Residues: CASSANGLANEQFF.